Below are 27 T cell receptor beta chains sequenced from a single sample in a study of OX40 agonist ivuxolimab in advanced cancers. Assay: immunoSEQ multiplex PCR; the TCRdb copy retains only in-frame clones and omits some. The table lists approximately 66,000 clones, over 75% of them singletons. The material sequenced was CD4+ or CD8+ T cells sorted from blood, taken in a trial of the OX40 agonist ivuxolimab. The origin of the receptors is an adult with an advanced solid tumor such as melanoma, head and neck, liver or kidney cancer.

This sequence joins TRBV4-1 and TRBJ2-7; 11 positions agree with TRBD2. The CDR3 is 16 amino acids. CDR1 is MGHRA and CDR2 is YSYEKL in the germline V gene. Losses at the gene ends were 10 bases for V and 6 bases for J; bases not matched to a gene: 17. The CDR3 DNA reads as TGCGCCAACGGGCCGGCCGCGGTAGCGGGAGGGTTCGAGCAGTACTTC. Its translation: CANGPAAVAGGFEQYF.

CDR3 nucleotides: TGTGCCAGCAGCCTAAACGGTGGAGCTTCGGATGGCTACACCTTC. It translates to CASSLNGGASDGYTF. The J gene is TRBJ1-2, the V gene TRBV7-3; no definite D call. CDR1 SGHTA and CDR2 FQGTGA come from the germline V gene. The CDR3 runs to 15 residues. Trimming pared 5 bases from V and 6 bases from J, leaving 19 bases between.

The chain has TRBV4-3 and TRBJ2-7; D gene ambiguous. Germline CDR1 reads LGHNA; CDR2 reads YSLEER. The CDR3 is 14 residues long. The V end lost 0 bases, the J end lost 2 bases, and 8 bases lay between the germline ends. CDR3 nucleotide sequence: TGCGCCAGCAGCCAAGATCATCCCGCCTACGAGCAGTACTTC. Translation: CASSQDHPAYEQYF.

The rearrangement uses TRBV19 and TRBJ2-1, with 12 bases that match TRBD2. Germline V gene sequence: CDR1 LNHDA, CDR2 SQIVND (reference sequence). After removal of 3 bases from V and 6 bases from J, the junction contained 6 bases not matched to a gene. The CDR3 is 16 amino acids. As DNA, the CDR3 is TGTGCCAGTAGTATTATCGGGACTAGCGGGTTCAATGAGCAGTTCTTC. It yields the protein CASSIIGTSGFNEQFF.

The genes are TRBV9 and TRBJ2-2; 7 nucleotides line up with TRBD1. The CDR3 runs to 15 residues. After removal of 0 bases from V and 4 bases from J, the junction contained 3 bases not matched to a gene. CDR1 is SGDLS, CDR2 YYNGEE, per germline. The CDR3 DNA reads as TGTGCCAGCAGCGTAGCGACAGGGCCCACCGGGGAGCTGTTTTTT. Its translation: CASSVATGPTGELFF.

The CDR3 nucleotides are TGTGCCAGCAGCAAAGTATCCCTGGTTTCCGAACGCAGCGAGACCCAGTACTTC. It yields the protein CASSKVSLVSERSETQYF. J is TRBJ2-5 and V is TRBV21-1. TRBV21-1 represents a pseudogene. The CDR3 extends over 18 amino acids.

V usage is TRBV28 and J usage is TRBJ2-7; 7 bases fit TRBD1. The CDR3 loop spans 14 amino acids. The J segment lost 3 bases and the V segment lost 7 bases, leaving 9 bases of the junction unmatched. Germline CDR1 MDHEN, CDR2 SYDVKM. The CDR3 is CASTRDSHNYEQYF. CDR3 nucleotide sequence: TGTGCCAGCACCCGGGACAGCCACAACTACGAGCAGTACTTC.

The chain uses TRBV9 and TRBJ2-5, with 8 nucleotides matching TRBD1. CDR1 SGDLS and CDR2 YYNGEE come from the germline V gene. Trimming cost V 3 bases and J 4 bases; bases outside gene matches: 8. The CDR3 extends over 15 amino acids. In nucleotides, the CDR3 is TGTGCCAGCAGCGGCGGACAGGGCATTTTAGAGACCCAGTACTTC. Amino acid sequence: CASSGGQGILETQYF.

The V call is TRBV19, the J call TRBJ2-1, with D unclear. The CDR3 consists of 13 residues. Germline V gene lookup returns CDR1 LNHDA and CDR2 SQIVND (reference sequence). V was shortened by 10 bases and J by 1 base, with 11 bases between the two germline ends. The CDR3 sequence is CATSFLSYNEQFF. The DNA for the CDR3 is TGTGCCACCTCCTTTTTATCCTACAATGAGCAGTTCTTC.

The CDR3, as DNA: TGTGCCAGCAGTATAGGGGCAGATACGCAGTATTTT. It is translated as CASSIGADTQYF. J is TRBJ2-3 and V is TRBV27; TRBD1 is a possible D gene (5 bases). Germline V lookup: CDR1 MNHEY, CDR2 SMNVEV (reference sequence). The V gene lost 5 bases and the J gene lost 4 bases, with 7 bases spanning the gap. The CDR3 spans 12 residues.

The rearrangement uses TRBV5-1 and TRBJ2-5; D might be TRBD1 (6 bases). V was cut by 1 base and J by 10 bases, with 14 bases left in between. CDR3 length equals 13 residues. Germline CDR1 SGHRS, CDR2 YFSETQ. The CDR3 bases are TGCGCCAGCAGCTTGTTGGGGGCAGGGGACCAGTACTTC. As protein: CASSLLGAGDQYF.

This sequence joins TRBV10-3 and TRBJ2-7, with TRBD1 matching over 7 bases. With 4 bases clipped from V and 9 bases from J, the junction kept 12 bases outside the gene matches. The CDR3 is made up of 14 amino acids. Germline V gives CDR1 ENHRY, CDR2 SYGVKD. DNA for the CDR3: TGTGCCATCAGTGGGACAGGAGGCCCCCCGAGGCAGTACTTC. This codes for CAISGTGGPPRQYF.

V and J are TRBV19 and TRBJ2-2; D possibly corresponds to TRBD1 (5 bases). Germline V lookup: CDR1 LNHDA, CDR2 SQIVND (reference sequence). This CDR3 is built from 14 residues. Trimming cost V 2 bases and J 4 bases, with 8 bases left between them. CDR3: CASSIWGGTGELFF. The CDR3 DNA reads as TGTGCCAGTAGTATATGGGGCGGCACCGGGGAGCTGTTTTTT.

The chain recombines TRBV23-1 with TRBJ2-1, with D perhaps matching TRBD1 (6 bases). TRBV23-1 is assigned to the ORF class and has an uncertain function. With 7 bases removed from V and 3 bases from J, the gap between germline ends came to 22 bases. CDR3 length: 17 residues. This chain's CDR3 is CASTSGHPLDSYNEQFF. The CDR3 DNA reads TGCGCCAGCACGTCGGGACATCCCCTGGATAGCTACAATGAGCAGTTCTTC.

The chain joins TRBV4-1 to TRBJ2-2; D is possibly TRBD2 (5 bases). The germline CDR1 and CDR2 sequences are MGHRA and YSYEKL. The V end lost 0 bases, the J end lost 2 bases, and 10 bases lay between the germline ends. This CDR3 spans 16 amino acids. The CDR3 DNA is TGCGCCAGCAGCCAAGAGAGGGCAGAAAACACCGGGGAGCTGTTTTTT. The encoded protein is CASSQERAENTGELFF.

This chain connects TRBV7-9 to TRBJ1-4, with a weak D call TRBD1 (6 bases). From germline, CDR1 is SEHNR and CDR2 FQNEAQ (reference sequence). The germline V and J ends were trimmed by 3 bases and 4 bases, with 15 bases remaining between them. This CDR3 has 16 amino acids. Here the CDR3 DNA reads TGTGCCAGCAGCTTTAACCCGACAGGAATTAATGAAAAACTGTTTTTT. Protein product: CASSFNPTGINEKLFF.

This chain links TRBV9 with TRBJ1-3; 10 bases are a match to TRBD1. CDR3 length: 15 residues. Germline lookup yields CDR1 SGDLS and CDR2 YYNGEE. The V and J ends lost 3 bases and 4 bases, in that order; junction bases with no gene match: 4. The CDR3 protein is CASSDWTGGGNTIYF. CDR3 sequence (DNA): TGTGCCAGCAGCGATTGGACAGGGGGAGGAAACACCATATATTTT. Combining the CDR3 with reference TRBV9 and TRBJ1-3 gives the whole variable domain DSGVTQTPKHLITATGQRVTLRCSPRSGDLSVYWYQQSLDQGLQFLIQYYNGEERAKGNILERFSAQQFPDLHSELNLSSLELGDSALYFCASSDWTGGGNTIYFGEGSWLTVV.

The CDR3: CASSLGTNTEAFF. The CDR3 bases are TGTGCCAGCAGTTTGGGAACCAACACTGAAGCTTTCTTT. This chain uses TRBV27 with TRBJ1-1; D gene ambiguous. CDR1 MNHEY and CDR2 SMNVEV come from the germline V gene (reference sequence). This CDR3 has 13 amino acids. Trimming took 3 bases from V and 2 from J, leaving 7 bases between them.

The chain recombines TRBV6-5 with TRBJ1-1; 7 bases are a match to TRBD1. Germline CDR1 reads MNHEY; CDR2 reads SVGAGI. The CDR3 spans 14 residues. Trimming cost V 4 bases and J 5 bases; bases outside gene matches: 7. CDR3 protein: CASSFGQVGTEAFF. The CDR3 DNA is TGTGCCAGCAGTTTCGGACAGGTGGGGACTGAAGCTTTCTTT.

The chain has TRBV4-3 and TRBJ2-5; D is uncertain. CDR3 length: 15 amino acids. V dropped 1 base and J dropped 2 bases, with 11 bases sitting between them. In germline, CDR1 is LGHNA, CDR2 YSLEER. Here the CDR3 DNA reads TGCGCCAGCAGCCAAGGCACGGCCGGACAAGAGACCCAGTACTTC. Its protein is CASSQGTAGQETQYF.

DNA for the CDR3: TGTGCCGGGTCTGTGAGCTCCTACAATGAGCAGTTCTTC. Translation: CAGSVSSYNEQFF. This chain uses TRBV6-1 with TRBJ2-1; D remains unclear. CDR3 length: 13 residues. Germline CDR1 and CDR2: MNHNS and SASEGT. Trimming pared 11 bases from V and 0 bases from J, leaving 11 bases between.

The chain has TRBV6-4 and TRBJ2-3; D is uncertain. The CDR3 is 14 residues long. Germline V gives CDR1 MRHNA, CDR2 SNTAGT. V was clipped by 0 bases and J by 2 bases, with 6 bases between them. CDR3 nucleotides: TGTGCCAGCAGTGACTCATCATACACAGATACGCAGTATTTT. Amino acids: CASSDSSYTDTQYF.

This chain connects TRBV11-3 to TRBJ2-1; no reliable D call. This CDR3 is built from 14 residues. With 0 bases removed from V and 7 bases from J, the gap between germline ends came to 10 bases. The germline CDR1 and CDR2 sequences are SGHNT and YENEEA. Here the CDR3 reads CASSLDVRENEQFF. The DNA of the CDR3 is TGTGCCAGCAGCTTAGATGTAAGGGAAAATGAGCAGTTCTTC.

Only one count was recorded for this clone. V usage is TRBV5-8 and J usage is TRBJ2-6; TRBD1 is a possible D gene (6 bases). The CDR3 sequence is 16 residues long. V lost 7 bases and J lost 0, with 14 bases in between. Germline loops: CDR1 SGHTS, CDR2 YDEGEE. The CDR3 reads CASGMGHRSGANVLTF. CDR3 DNA sequence: TGTGCCAGCGGTATGGGACACCGCTCTGGGGCCAACGTCCTGACTTTC. Looking up the rest from reference TRBV5-8 and TRBJ2-6 gives the full variable domain: EAGVTQSPTHLIKTRGQQATLRCSPISGHTSVYWYQQALGLGLQFLLWYDEGEERNRGNFPPRFSGRQFPNYSSELNVNALELEDSALYLCASGMGHRSGANVLTFGAGSRLTVL.

The V and J genes are TRBV7-9 and TRBJ1-4, with D maybe TRBD1 (6 bases). Between the trimmed V and J ends, which lost 5 bases and 6 bases, there was a span of 16 bases. There are 15 residues in the CDR3. In germline, CDR1 is SEHNR, CDR2 FQNEAQ (reference sequence). The chain's CDR3 is CASSRRQGYDEKLFF. CDR3 nucleotide sequence: TGTGCCAGCAGCCGGAGGCAGGGGTATGATGAAAAACTGTTTTTT. Supplemented by reference TRBV7-9 and TRBJ1-4, the full variable domain reads DTGVSQNPRHKITKRGQNVTFRCDPISEHNRLYWYRQTLGQGPEFLTYFQNEAQLEKSRLLSDRFSAERPKGSFSTLEIQRTEQGDSAMYLCASSRRQGYDEKLFFGSGTQLSVL.

The J gene is TRBJ2-3, the V gene TRBV4-3, with 16 bases fitting TRBD2. CDR1 is LGHNA, CDR2 YSLEER, per germline. The CDR3 consists of 18 residues. V gave up 3 bases and J gave up 1 base; unmatched junction bases: 4. Here the CDR3 DNA reads TGCGCCAGCAGCCAGGGACTAGCGGGGGGGTCTCGCACAGATACGCAGTATTTT. Residues: CASSQGLAGGSRTDTQYF.

The chain couples TRBV15 to TRBJ1-3, with D perhaps matching TRBD1 (5 bases). Germline assignment: CDR1 LNHNV and CDR2 YYDKDF (reference sequence). Trimming left V 5 bases short and J 6 bases short, with 8 bases between. The CDR3 runs to 12 residues. CDR3 loop: CATSGAANTIYF. CDR3 nucleotides: TGTGCCACCAGCGGGGCGGCAAACACCATATATTTT.